This TCR beta chain stems from a study of blood T cells in healthy people across ages (dated by TCRdb to between 2014 and 2017). With respect to the entire study: In model experiments, roughly one uniquely barcoded TCR beta cDNA molecule per two T cells was captured by template switching. Four age groups were formed from the donors: young (average approximately 15 years), middle-aged (approximately 41), aged (62) and long-lived (82). The study analyzed two additional independent replicas of 1 million unique cDNA reads from the same blood draw for two donors, one aged 18 to 29 and one aged 80 or older. To avoid experimental bias, donors of different ages were distributed randomly across sequencing lanes. Using deep sequencing normalized with unique cDNA molecular identifiers, the study measured how TCR beta repertoire diversity changes with age.

This clonotype was seen a handful of times. The antigen it binds to is not known. Per-nucleotide qualities are absent, and no much larger clonotype sits a single base away. Donors were approximately 42 systemically healthy Caucasian individuals from Russia aged roughly 6 to 100 years. Approximately 9.3 milliliters of peripheral blood were collected from each donor into EDTA-treated Vacutainer tubes. Ficoll-Paque density-gradient centrifugation was used to isolate PBMCs, with at least 6 million per sample. Total RNA, at least 6 micrograms per sample, was extracted from PBMCs with Trizol reagent. For every donor, an aliquot of PBMCs went through flow cytometry to measure the percentages of naive CD45RAhigh/CD27high T cells. General study outcomes and caveats: Observed TCR beta diversity correlated strongly with the percentage of naive T cells measured by flow cytometry. Because profiling used bulk unsorted PBMCs, naive and antigen-experienced compartments could not be compared conclusively. Estimates of total diversity based on one million sequenced T cells were considered lower bounds and underestimates. As age increased, observed TCR beta diversity per million T cells dropped in a roughly linear way, and a significant reduction was already evident by age 40. Donor CMV infection status was unknown, potentially confounding age-related changes in expanded clonotypes. Compared with the aged group, the long-lived group had more naive CD4+ T cells, fewer expanded clones and increased TCR diversity, suggesting age selection.

Library generation was performed with 5' RACE. TCRdb records Illumina HiSeq 2500 as the sequencer. A second roughly 7 to 11 cycle PCR used a sample-barcoded 5' primer and a J-beta primer mix. A template-switch 5' adaptor carrying 12 random nucleotides introduced a unique molecular identifier onto each TCR beta cDNA molecule. Each sample yielded at least 2.5 million CDR3-containing paired-end reads. First-strand cDNA was synthesized from all RNA with the Mint cDNA synthesis kit, primed by a TRBC-specific oligonucleotide. After uracil-DNA glycosylase treatment, a first 18-cycle PCR used universal primers M1SS and BC2_uni_R on all cDNA. Per the source publication's procedure: For normalization, 1 million high-quality reads, each with a distinct molecular identifier, were randomly selected from each sample. Instead of being binned into consensus sequences, reads with shared molecular identifiers were discarded. CDR3 identification, clonotype clustering and error correction used MiTCR with a Q25 quality threshold and the strictest error-elimination algorithm. A nonparametric unseen species model with Euler transformation was used to estimate lower-bound total TCR beta diversity. The public reads were reanalyzed by TCRdb: fastp trimming at Q25, MiXCR alignment, in-frame beta chains only. Each entry is one CDR3 protein sequence, shown with its most common DNA and genes. None of the V and J calls come from the authors' own analysis; TCRdb made them. Within this sample are fewer than 2,000,000 distinct CDR3 sequences, with roughly 32% of them counted one time only. Of the sample, around 10% is held by the ten largest clones.

CDR1 and CDR2, looked up from the germline V gene, are SGHVS and FNYEAQ. Reading from cysteine to phenylalanine, the CDR3 counts 15 amino acids. Solely the CDR3 DNA is kept, with 45 bases framed from the first base. Relative to germline, V is 0 bases shorter and J is 5 bases shorter, with 13 bases between their ends. This receptor chain uses TRBV7-6 and TRBJ2-5; TRBD2 is a weak D gene call, 6 bases matching. Sequencing input: blood. The receptor's source is a woman aged 25 to 39 in good health. The CDR3 is CASSLAPTRVETQYF. The DNA sequence follows: TGTGCCAGCAGCTTAGCCCCGACTAGGGTGGAGACCCAGTACTTC.